Shown below are 26 T cell receptor beta chains from a single sample sequenced in a study of identical twins. TCRdb processed the 5' RACE reads anew with MiXCR; each CDR3 protein has one entry. The sample carries 140,000 to 150,000 distinct CDR3 sequences, under 4.5% recorded once. Sequencing input: memory T cells sorted from blood. Every receptor here comes from a man aged 18 to 30 in good health.

This clonotype was seen ten or more times. This chain joins TRBV29-1 and TRBJ2-5, with D tentatively TRBD1 (5 bases). The V end lost 3 bases, the J end lost 5 bases, and 10 bases lay between the germline ends. The CDR3 totals 12 residues. Germline V lookup: CDR1 SQVTM, CDR2 ANQGSEA. CDR3 coding DNA: TGCAGCGTTGAGTGGGGCTTGGAGACCCAGTACTTC. Encoded protein: CSVEWGLETQYF.

This clonotype has at least ten counts. The chain combines TRBV5-1 with TRBJ2-1; 10 nucleotides align to TRBD2. This CDR3 spans 16 amino acids. CDR1 and CDR2 from the germline V gene are SGHRS and YFSETQ. The trim removed 4 bases at V and 1 base at J, leaving 5 bases unmatched. The CDR3 bases are TGCGCCAGCAGCCTAGCGGGAGCCTTTTCCTACAATGAGCAGTTCTTC. This encodes CASSLAGAFSYNEQFF.

There are many counts of this clonotype. The gene calls are TRBV28 and TRBJ1-5, with D maybe TRBD1 (5 bases). From germline, CDR1 is MDHEN and CDR2 SYDVKM. V lost 5 bases and J lost 5, with 10 bases in between. The CDR3 extends over 13 amino acids. CDR3 residues: CASSQDSYQPQHF. DNA for the CDR3: TGTGCCAGCAGTCAAGACAGCTATCAGCCCCAGCATTTT.

This clonotype was counted many times. The genes are TRBV5-6 and TRBJ2-7, with D tentatively TRBD1 or TRBD2 (5 bases each). V dropped 4 bases and J dropped 0 bases, with 11 bases sitting between them. The germline V gene encodes CDR1 SGHDT and CDR2 YYEEEE. The CDR3 covers 14 residues. The CDR3 coding sequence is TGTGCCAGCAGCCCGGGACCCAACTCCTACGAGCAGTACTTC. Protein product: CASSPGPNSYEQYF.

This clonotype was recorded at least ten times. The V gene is TRBV7-9, the J gene TRBJ2-1, with a possible D match to TRBD2 (5 bases). CDR1 SEHNR and CDR2 FQNEAQ come from the germline V gene (reference sequence). The CDR3 is 11 amino acids. Trimming took off 1 base at V and 10 bases at J, with 5 bases between the two ends. The CDR3 DNA follows: TGTGCCAGCAGCTTAGGGAGGGAGCAGTTCTTC. It is translated as CASSLGREQFF.

The sample holds many counts of this clonotype. The chain couples TRBV12-3 or TRBV12-4 to TRBJ2-3; TRBD2 matches 10 bases. With 1 base clipped from V and 1 base from J, the junction kept 5 bases outside the gene matches. The CDR3 is made up of 17 amino acids. The CDR3 DNA reads TGTGCCAGCAGTTTAGAATCCAGCGGGAGGGGCACAGATACGCAGTATTTT. This codes for CASSLESSGRGTDTQYF.

This clonotype was found many times. The chain couples TRBV6-1 to TRBJ2-1; 10 bases line up with TRBD2. In germline, CDR1 is MNHNS, CDR2 SASEGT. The CDR3 spans 16 residues. Unmatched junction bases numbered 6, after V lost 4 bases and J lost 3 bases. CDR3 protein: CASSGASSGSYNEQFF. The CDR3 region has the DNA TGTGCCAGCAGTGGAGCGTCTAGCGGGAGCTACAATGAGCAGTTCTTC.

The sample holds many counts of this clonotype. V is TRBV7-9 and J is TRBJ2-3; D is perhaps TRBD2 (6 bases). CDR3 length: 16 residues. The V end lost 5 bases, the J end lost 3 bases, and 18 bases lay between the germline ends. Germline V gives CDR1 SEHNR, CDR2 FQNEAQ (reference sequence). The CDR3 loop is CASSEAGRLTTDTQYF. The CDR3 DNA reads TGTGCCAGCAGCGAGGCGGGGAGACTTACGACAGATACGCAGTATTTT.

This clonotype was detected ten times or more. The rearrangement links TRBV12-3 or TRBV12-4 to TRBJ1-1, with D maybe TRBD1 (5 bases). This CDR3 is 13 amino acids long. V lost 8 bases, J lost 3 bases, and 13 bases lay in between. The CDR3 DNA reads as TGTGCCAGCCGAATTGGGGCGGACACTGAAGCTTTCTTT. Its protein product is CASRIGADTEAFF.

This clonotype was recorded many times. The genes are TRBV20-1 and TRBJ2-7, with D unclear. Germline lookup yields CDR1 DFQATT and CDR2 SNEGSKA (reference sequence). The CDR3 has 15 amino acids. The V and J ends lost 0 bases and 2 bases respectively, with 14 bases between them. Here the CDR3 DNA reads TGCAGTGCTAGAGATAGTAAACGTAACCCCTACGAGCAGTACTTC. Amino acids: CSARDSKRNPYEQYF.

There are a few counts of this clonotype. The rearrangement joins TRBV18 to TRBJ2-1, with D unclear. From germline, CDR1 is KGHSH and CDR2 LQKENI. Trimming removed 0 bases at V and 4 bases at J, with 7 bases between. The length of the CDR3 is 14 residues. This CDR3 reads CASSPPPGYNEQFF. The CDR3 region has the DNA TGTGCCAGCTCACCACCGCCAGGATACAATGAGCAGTTCTTC.

The sample holds many counts of this clonotype. The rearrangement links TRBV14 to TRBJ2-1, with D uncertain. The CDR3 runs to 13 residues. Trimming pared 4 bases from V and 10 bases from J, leaving 14 bases between. Germline V gene data show CDR1 as SGHDN and CDR2 as FVKESK. CDR3 residues: CASSPPRGWEQFF. The CDR3 bases are TGTGCCAGCAGCCCACCGAGAGGTTGGGAGCAGTTCTTC.

There are many counts of this clonotype. The chain is built from TRBV4-3 and TRBJ2-7; D not resolved. The V gene's germline CDR1 is LGHNA and CDR2 YSLEER. Trimming left V 1 base short and J 4 bases short, with 11 bases between. The CDR3 length is 14 residues. The CDR3 region is CASSQARDAYEQYF. DNA for the CDR3: TGCGCCAGCAGCCAAGCCCGCGACGCATACGAGCAGTACTTC.

This clonotype was recorded many times. This chain uses TRBV18 with TRBJ1-2; D possibly corresponds to TRBD1 (6 bases). Germline lookup yields CDR1 KGHSH and CDR2 LQKENI. Trimming cost V 2 bases and J 9 bases, with 22 bases left between them. The CDR3 covers 16 residues. For the CDR3, the DNA is TGTGCCAGCTCACCATCATTCGGACAGAGCTTGAGAAGCTACACCTTC. Translation: CASSPSFGQSLRSYTF.

This clonotype was seen ten or more times. V gene TRBV7-9 combines with J gene TRBJ1-5; perhaps TRBD1 as D (5 bases). Trimming removed 1 base from V and 4 bases from J, with 11 bases in between. The length of the CDR3 is 15 residues. Germline assignment: CDR1 SEHNR and CDR2 FQNEAQ (reference sequence). Written as DNA, the CDR3 is TGTGCCAGCAGCTTAGGGCTTGGGGGGAATCAGCCCCAGCATTTT. It codes for CASSLGLGGNQPQHF.

This clonotype was detected many times. This chain joins TRBV9 and TRBJ1-3; the D is unclear. CDR1 SGDLS and CDR2 YYNGEE come from the germline V gene. Trimming left V 0 bases short and J 7 bases short, with 14 bases between. The CDR3 has 15 amino acids. Here the CDR3 reads CASSVGSGTVNTIYF. CDR3 nucleotide sequence: TGTGCCAGCAGCGTAGGATCAGGAACAGTGAACACCATATATTTT.

This clonotype has a count of ten or more. The chain links TRBV4-3 to TRBJ2-1; D perhaps matches TRBD2 (6 bases). Germline V gives CDR1 LGHNA, CDR2 YSLEER. This CDR3 has 16 amino acids. The V gene lost 0 bases and the J gene lost 2 bases, with 11 bases spanning the gap. CDR3 nucleotide sequence: TGCGCCAGCAGCCAAGATTTGACTAGTGCCTACAATGAGCAGTTCTTC. It yields the protein CASSQDLTSAYNEQFF.

This clonotype came up many times. The J gene is TRBJ2-7, the V gene TRBV11-2; maybe TRBD2 (6 bases). Trimming took 3 bases from V and 5 from J, leaving 11 bases between them. The germline V gene encodes CDR1 SGHAT and CDR2 FQNNGV. The CDR3 sequence is 13 residues long. The CDR3 is CASSLWGGNEQYV. The CDR3 DNA reads TGTGCCAGCAGCTTGTGGGGAGGCAACGAGCAGTACGTC.

This clonotype was seen ten or more times. The chain has TRBV7-6 and TRBJ2-5, with D maybe TRBD2 (5 bases). Per the germline V gene, CDR1 is SGHVS and CDR2 is FNYEAQ. Deletions cut 5 bases from V and 4 bases from J, with 17 bases between. This CDR3 is built from 15 residues. DNA for the CDR3: TGTGCCAGCAGCGCCCCAGATGGGAGCGCAGAGACCCAGTACTTC. Translated: CASSAPDGSAETQYF.

This clonotype was counted ten times or more. V usage is TRBV28 and J usage is TRBJ2-7, with D perhaps TRBD1 (5 bases). The germline V gene has CDR1 MDHEN and CDR2 SYDVKM. The V gene lost 7 bases and the J gene lost 5 bases, with 15 bases spanning the gap. There are 13 residues in the CDR3. The CDR3 DNA is TGTGCCAGCACCGACCCAGGGTTTAACGAGCAGTACTTC. It encodes CASTDPGFNEQYF.

This clonotype was detected only a few times. The V and J genes are TRBV4-1 and TRBJ2-1; 9 positions match TRBD2. Germline lookup yields CDR1 MGHRA and CDR2 YSYEKL. CDR3 length: 18 residues. J gave up 4 bases and V 3 bases, and 13 bases lay outside the gene matches. Here the CDR3 reads CASSQDPPTSGNYNEQFF. CDR3 sequence (DNA): TGCGCCAGCAGCCAGGACCCCCCGACTAGCGGAAATTACAATGAGCAGTTCTTC.

This clonotype was observed at least ten times. V gene TRBV7-9 combines with J gene TRBJ2-1, with 9 bases aligning to TRBD2. Germline V gene sequence: CDR1 SEHNR, CDR2 FQNEAQ (reference sequence). CDR3 length: 13 amino acids. V gave up 8 bases and J gave up 7 bases; unmatched junction bases: 6. CDR3 DNA: TGTGCCAGCTTAGCGGGAGAAGGAAATGAGCAGTTCTTC. It specifies CASLAGEGNEQFF.

At least ten counts were recorded for this clonotype. The chain combines TRBV20-1 with TRBJ2-3; tentative D call: TRBD2 (6 bases). The CDR3 runs to 14 residues. From germline, CDR1 is DFQATT and CDR2 SNEGSKA (reference sequence). V lost 2 bases to trimming and J lost 1 base, with 10 bases between them. The CDR3 reads CSARTSLGTDTQYF. The DNA of the CDR3 is TGCAGTGCTAGAACTAGCTTGGGCACAGATACGCAGTATTTT.

This clonotype was observed a handful of times. The CDR3 DNA follows: TGTGCCACCAGTGATCCCGGGGCAGGGGGGAGCGAGACCCAGTACTTC. Amino acid sequence: CATSDPGAGGSETQYF. The gene calls are TRBV24-1 and TRBJ2-5; D may be TRBD1 (7 bases). The CDR3 loop spans 16 amino acids. V dropped 3 bases and J dropped 5 bases, with 18 bases sitting between them. CDR1 is KGHDR, CDR2 SFDVKD, per germline.

This clonotype occurred many times. The chain carries TRBV5-1 and TRBJ2-1; no clear D gene. The CDR3 covers 15 residues. Per the germline V gene, CDR1 is SGHRS and CDR2 is YFSETQ. Trimming shortened V by 3 bases and J by 0 bases, and 10 bases separated the two germline ends. Written as DNA, the CDR3 is TGCGCCAGCAGCTCCCCTGCAGGCTCCTACAATGAGCAGTTCTTC. Encoded protein: CASSSPAGSYNEQFF.

This clonotype was recorded a few times. V gene TRBV7-9 combines with J gene TRBJ1-1; 12 bases match TRBD1. Germline lookup yields CDR1 SEHNR and CDR2 FQNEAQ (reference sequence). The CDR3 extends over 14 amino acids. The V gene end was trimmed by 4 bases and the J gene end by 8 bases; junction bases not matched to a gene: 5. This CDR3 is CASSSRDRGPEAFF. CDR3 in DNA: TGTGCCAGCAGCTCCCGGGACAGGGGGCCCGAAGCTTTCTTT. The full variable domain, in which reference TRBV7-9 and TRBJ1-1 provide the parts outside the CDR3, is DTGVSQNPRHKITKRGQNVTFRCDPISEHNRLYWYRQTLGQGPEFLTYFQNEAQLEKSRLLSDRFSAERPKGSFSTLEIQRTEQGDSAMYLCASSSRDRGPEAFFGQGTRLTVV.